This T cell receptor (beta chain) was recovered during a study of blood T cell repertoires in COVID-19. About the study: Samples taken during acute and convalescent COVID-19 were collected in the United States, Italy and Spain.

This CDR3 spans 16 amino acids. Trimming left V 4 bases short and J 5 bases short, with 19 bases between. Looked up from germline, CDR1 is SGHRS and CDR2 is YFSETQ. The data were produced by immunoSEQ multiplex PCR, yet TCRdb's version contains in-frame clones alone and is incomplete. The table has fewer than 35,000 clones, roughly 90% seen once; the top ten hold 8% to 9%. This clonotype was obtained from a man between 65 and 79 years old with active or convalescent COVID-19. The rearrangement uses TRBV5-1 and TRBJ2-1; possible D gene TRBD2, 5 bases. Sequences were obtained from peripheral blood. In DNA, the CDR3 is TGCGCCAGCAGCCCCTTCTCTGGACTGGCCCACAATGAGCAGTTCTTC. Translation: CASSPFSGLAHNEQFF.